Reported below is one TCR beta chain. Its specificity is unknown. The data are from a study of cytomegalovirus exposure and HLA in healthy donors. Study-level findings and limits: Specificity of a few CMV-associated chains for CMV antigens was verified in vitro. Reportedly, diagnosis of cytomegalovirus status by the classifier showed high specificity and sensitivity.

Clones were sequenced by immunoSEQ multiplex PCR, and TCRdb holds only the in-frame ones, with some missing. Of 90,000 to 110,000 clones listed, roughly 90% are singletons. The CDR3 covers 16 residues. Germline V lookup: CDR1 KGHSH, CDR2 LQKENI. With V trimmed by 3 bases and J by 1 base, 6 bases remained unmatched. The chain links TRBV18 to TRBJ1-5, with TRBD1 identical over 7 bases. Source material: PBMCs. The receptor comes from a woman under 30 in good health and CMV-seronegative. The CDR3 nucleotides read TGTGCCAGCTCACCGACGACAGGGTGGAGCAATCAGCCCCAGCATTTT. Translation: CASSPTTGWSNQPQHF.